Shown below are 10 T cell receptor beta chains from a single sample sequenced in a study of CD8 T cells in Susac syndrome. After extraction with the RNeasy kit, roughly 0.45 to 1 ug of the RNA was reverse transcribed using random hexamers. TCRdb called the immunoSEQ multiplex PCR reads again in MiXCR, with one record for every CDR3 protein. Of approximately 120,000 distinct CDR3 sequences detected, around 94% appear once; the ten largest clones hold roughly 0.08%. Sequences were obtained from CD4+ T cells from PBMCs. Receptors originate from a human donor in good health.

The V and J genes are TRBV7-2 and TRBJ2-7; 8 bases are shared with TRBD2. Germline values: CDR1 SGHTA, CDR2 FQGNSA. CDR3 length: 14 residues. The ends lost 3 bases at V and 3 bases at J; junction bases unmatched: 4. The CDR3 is CASSFGGANYEQYF. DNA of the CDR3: TGTGCCAGCAGCTTCGGGGGGGCGAACTACGAGCAGTACTTC.

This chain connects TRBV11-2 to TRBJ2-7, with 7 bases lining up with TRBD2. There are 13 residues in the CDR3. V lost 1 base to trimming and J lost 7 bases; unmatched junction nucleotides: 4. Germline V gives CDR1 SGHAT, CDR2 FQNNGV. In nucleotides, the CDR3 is TGTGCCAGCAGCTTAGTAGGAGCGGGGGAGCAGTACTTC. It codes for CASSLVGAGEQYF.

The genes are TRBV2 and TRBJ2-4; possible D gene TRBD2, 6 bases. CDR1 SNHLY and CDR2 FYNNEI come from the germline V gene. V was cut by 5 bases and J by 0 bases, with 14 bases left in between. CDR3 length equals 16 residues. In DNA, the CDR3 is TGTGCCAGCAGTCCTCTTGGGACTGAAGCCAAAAACATTCAGTACTTC. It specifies CASSPLGTEAKNIQYF.

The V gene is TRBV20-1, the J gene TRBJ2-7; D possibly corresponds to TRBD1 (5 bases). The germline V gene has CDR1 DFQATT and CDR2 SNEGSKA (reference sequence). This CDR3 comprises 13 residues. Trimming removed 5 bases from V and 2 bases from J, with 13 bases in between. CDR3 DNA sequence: TGCAGTGCTCCCACAGGAGATACCTACGAGCAGTACTTC. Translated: CSAPTGDTYEQYF.

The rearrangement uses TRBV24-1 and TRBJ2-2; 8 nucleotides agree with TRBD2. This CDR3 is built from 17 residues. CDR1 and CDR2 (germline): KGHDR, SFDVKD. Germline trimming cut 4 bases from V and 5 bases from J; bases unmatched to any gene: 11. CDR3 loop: CATSDPVGASGTGELFF. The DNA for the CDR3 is TGTGCCACCAGTGACCCTGTGGGGGCTAGCGGGACCGGGGAGCTGTTTTTT.

The CDR3 nucleotides are TGCGCCAGCAGCCAAGGTGGCAGCCTCTGGGCCGGCTACACCTTC. Translated: CASSQGGSLWAGYTF. V is TRBV4-3 and J is TRBJ1-2; D not certain. V lost 1 base to trimming and J lost 8 bases, with 17 bases between them. This CDR3 contains 15 residues. Germline loops: CDR1 LGHNA, CDR2 YSLEER.

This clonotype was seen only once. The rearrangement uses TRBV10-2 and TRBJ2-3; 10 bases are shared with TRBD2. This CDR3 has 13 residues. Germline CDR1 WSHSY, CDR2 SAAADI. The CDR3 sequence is CATGLAGTDTQYF. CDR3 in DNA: TGCGCTACCGGACTAGCGGGCACAGATACGCAGTATTTT.

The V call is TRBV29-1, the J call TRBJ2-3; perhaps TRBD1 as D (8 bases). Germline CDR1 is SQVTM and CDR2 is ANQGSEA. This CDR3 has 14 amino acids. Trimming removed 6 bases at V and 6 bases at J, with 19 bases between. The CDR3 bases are TGCAGCGTCCGCGGACCACAGGGGGGGGATACGCAGTATTTT. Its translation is CSVRGPQGGDTQYF.

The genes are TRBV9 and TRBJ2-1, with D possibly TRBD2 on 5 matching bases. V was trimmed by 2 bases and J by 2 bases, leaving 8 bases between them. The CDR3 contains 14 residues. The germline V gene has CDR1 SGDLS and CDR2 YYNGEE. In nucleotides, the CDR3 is TGTGCCAGCAGCGTCCTCGGGACCTACAATGAGCAGTTCTTC. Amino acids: CASSVLGTYNEQFF. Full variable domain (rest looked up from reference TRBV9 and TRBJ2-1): DSGVTQTPKHLITATGQRVTLRCSPRSGDLSVYWYQQSLDQGLQFLIQYYNGEERAKGNILERFSAQQFPDLHSELNLSSLELGDSALYFCASSVLGTYNEQFFGPGTRLTVL.

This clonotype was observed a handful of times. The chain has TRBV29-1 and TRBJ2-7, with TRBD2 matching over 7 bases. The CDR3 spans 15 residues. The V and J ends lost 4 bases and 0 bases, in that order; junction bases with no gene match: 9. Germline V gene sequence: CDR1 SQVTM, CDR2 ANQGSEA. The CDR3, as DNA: TGCAGCGTTGGCCCCACTAGCGACAGCTCCTACGAGCAGTACTTC. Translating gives CSVGPTSDSSYEQYF.